Following are 21 T cell receptor beta chains from one sample sequenced in a study of blood T cells in healthy people across ages. For the second PCR, which ran for roughly 7 to 11 cycles, a sample-barcoded 5' primer and a J-beta primer mix were used. In TCRdb, the 5' RACE reads were re-called with MiXCR into one record per CDR3 protein. The table has about 1,500,000 distinct CDR3 sequences, roughly 45% seen once. Sequencing input: blood. Source of these receptors: a woman between 18 and 29 years old in good health.

The J gene is TRBJ2-7, the V gene TRBV30; 8 positions match TRBD1. Germline CDR1 is GTSNPN and CDR2 is SVGIG (reference sequence). This CDR3 is 18 amino acids long. V shed 0 bases and J 3 bases; nucleotides not matched to a gene: 16. CDR3 coding DNA: TGTGCCTGGAGTGTAAGGACAGGGCCGCTAAAATTCGGCTACGAGCAGTACTTC. The encoded protein is CAWSVRTGPLKFGYEQYF. The variable domain in full, with the rest retrieved from reference TRBV30 and TRBJ2-7, is SQTIHQWPATLVQPVGSPLSLECTVEGTSNPNLYWYRQAAGRGLQLLFYSVGIGQISSEVPQNLSASRPQDRQFILSSKKLLLSDSGFYLCAWSVRTGPLKFGYEQYFGPGTRLTVT.

At least ten counts were recorded for this clonotype. J is TRBJ2-3 and V is TRBV5-1; 8 bases map to TRBD2. From germline, CDR1 is SGHRS and CDR2 YFSETQ. V was pared by 2 bases and J by 3 bases, with 5 bases of the junction left unmatched. The CDR3 loop spans 15 amino acids. This CDR3 reads CASSFTGGGTDTQYF. CDR3 nucleotides: TGCGCCAGCAGCTTTACGGGAGGGGGAACAGATACGCAGTATTTT. The full variable domain, completed using reference TRBV5-1 and TRBJ2-3, is KAGVTQTPRYLIKTRGQQVTLSCSPISGHRSVSWYQQTPGQGLQFLFEYFSETQRNKGNFPGRFSGRQFSNSRSEMNVSTLELGDSALYLCASSFTGGGTDTQYFGPGTRLTVL.

The chain combines TRBV5-1 with TRBJ2-5; 9 bases are a match to TRBD1. The V gene end was trimmed by 5 bases and the J gene end by 6 bases; junction bases not matched to a gene: 5. Per the germline V gene, CDR1 is SGHRS and CDR2 is YFSETQ. The CDR3 loop spans 13 amino acids. The CDR3 DNA follows: TGCGCCAGCAGGGAGACAGGGGGTCAGACCCAGTACTTC. Its translation: CASRETGGQTQYF.

This clonotype was counted a single time. The chain is built from TRBV20-1 and TRBJ2-7; D is unclear. This CDR3 is 13 amino acids long. The V gene's germline CDR1 is DFQATT and CDR2 SNEGSKA (reference sequence). Trimming left V 5 bases short and J 1 base short, with 12 bases between. CDR3 sequence reads: CSAPYSQSYEQYF. The CDR3 DNA sequence: TGCAGTGCTCCCTACTCCCAATCCTACGAGCAGTACTTC.

The chain joins TRBV27 to TRBJ1-2, with D uncertain. The ends were cut back, 7 bases at V and 4 bases at J, with 13 bases in the middle. The germline CDR1 and CDR2 sequences are MNHEY and SMNVEV (reference sequence). The CDR3 length is 13 residues. CDR3 coding DNA: TGTGCCAGCACCTCGGCGGGTGGCTATGGCTACACCTTC. Its protein is CASTSAGGYGYTF.

The CDR3 DNA is TGTGCCACCAGTGACCCCGGACAGGGGGCGGAAAAACTGTTTTTT. Its protein is CATSDPGQGAEKLFF. The V and J genes are TRBV24-1 and TRBJ1-4; 11 positions agree with TRBD1. This CDR3 region has 15 residues. Trimming cost V 4 bases and J 8 bases; bases outside gene matches: 5. CDR1 KGHDR and CDR2 SFDVKD come from the germline V gene.

The chain uses TRBV20-1 and TRBJ2-5; D remains ambiguous. Germline V gene lookup returns CDR1 DFQATT and CDR2 SNEGSKA (reference sequence). Trimming removed 2 bases at V and 5 bases at J, with 9 bases between. The CDR3 extends over 12 amino acids. The CDR3 here is CSARPQTETQYF. The CDR3 DNA reads as TGCAGTGCTAGACCCCAGACGGAGACCCAGTACTTC.

The chain recombines TRBV27 with TRBJ2-7; 8 nucleotides agree with TRBD1. The CDR3 spans 16 residues. From germline, CDR1 is MNHEY and CDR2 SMNVEV (reference sequence). The V and J ends lost 5 bases and 4 bases, in that order; junction bases with no gene match: 13. This CDR3 is CASSPSTGVRVYEQYF. CDR3 sequence (DNA): TGTGCCAGCAGTCCCTCGACAGGGGTGAGGGTTTACGAGCAGTACTTC.

Turning to this clonotype: At one boundary the junction diverges from the germline segment, which might be a read error. This CDR3 is CAASRVGQGMDNEQFF. The CDR3 bases are TGTGCCGCCAGCCGAGTAGGACAGGGGATGGACAATGAGCAGTTCTTC. The chain is built from TRBV15 and TRBJ2-1; 9 positions match TRBD1. Germline values: CDR1 LNHNV, CDR2 YYDKDF (reference sequence). CDR3 length equals 16 residues.

This clonotype occurred a few times. V usage is TRBV11-2 and J usage is TRBJ2-3; the D is unclear. CDR3 length: 11 amino acids. Trimming took 8 bases from V and 6 from J, leaving 9 bases between them. CDR1 and CDR2 (germline): SGHAT, FQNNGV. The DNA for the CDR3 is TGTGCCAGCCCCACTGGGGATACGCAGTATTTT. This encodes CASPTGDTQYF. The full variable domain, rest sourced from reference TRBV11-2 and TRBJ2-3, is EAGVAQSPRYKIIEKRQSVAFWCNPISGHATLYWYQQILGQGPKLLIQFQNNGVVDDSQLPKDRFSAERLKGVDSTLKIQPAKLEDSAVYLCASPTGDTQYFGPGTRLTVL.

In its sample, this clonotype was seen a few times. The rearrangement links TRBV20-1 to TRBJ2-5; TRBD2 matches 13 bases. The J call is uncertain, as TRBJ2-7 better fits the DNA end. This CDR3 has 15 amino acids. CDR1 and CDR2 (germline): DFQATT, SNEGSKA (reference sequence). The CDR3 sequence: CSARDSGTSGNEQYF. CDR3 nucleotide sequence: TGCAGTGCTAGAGACTCCGGGACTAGCGGGAACGAGCAGTACTTC.

This clonotype was observed at least ten times. At one of its ends the junction is not consistent with the germline gene, which may arise from a read error. V gene TRBV5-1 combines with J gene TRBJ2-3; D is possibly TRBD2 (6 bases). Germline loops: CDR1 SGHRS, CDR2 YFSETQ. The CDR3 covers 13 residues. CDR3 in DNA: TGTGCCAGCAGTGGGACTAGCACAGATACGCAGTATTTT. As protein: CASSGTSTDTQYF.

A note on this clonotype: An end of the junction differs from the germline gene, which may be a read error. The genes are TRBV4-1 and TRBJ1-2; 7 nucleotides match TRBD1. Germline V gives CDR1 MGHRA, CDR2 YSYEKL. This CDR3 is 15 amino acids long. The CDR3 loop is CAGSQNRGAGYGYTF. The CDR3 nucleotides are TGCGCCGGCAGCCAAAACAGGGGAGCGGGGTATGGCTACACCTTC.

This clonotype was recorded a few times. In DNA, the CDR3 is TGCGCCAGCAGCCTAGAGACTGGGACACCCTACGAGCAGTACTTC. Translated, it gives CASSLETGTPYEQYF. The V gene is TRBV5-1, the J gene TRBJ2-7; perhaps TRBD1 as D (6 bases). CDR3 length equals 15 residues. Trimming pared 4 bases from V and 2 bases from J, leaving 16 bases between. Per germline, CDR1 SGHRS and CDR2 YFSETQ.

This chain joins TRBV13 and TRBJ2-3; TRBD2 matches at 11 bases. Germline V gives CDR1 PRHDT, CDR2 FYEKMQ (reference sequence). The CDR3 spans 17 residues. The J segment lost 4 bases and the V segment lost 0 bases, leaving 6 bases of the junction unmatched. CDR3 region: CASSLGTSGSWADTQYF. The DNA for the CDR3 is TGTGCCAGCAGCTTAGGTACTAGCGGGAGTTGGGCAGATACGCAGTATTTT. Full variable domain (outside the CDR3, taken from reference TRBV13 and TRBJ2-3): AAGVIQSPRHLIKEKRETATLKCYPIPRHDTVYWYQQGPGQDPQFLISFYEKMQSDKGSIPDRFSAQQFSDYHSELNMSSLELGDSALYFCASSLGTSGSWADTQYFGPGTRLTVL.

This clonotype was detected a few times. This chain uses TRBV10-3 with TRBJ2-6; possibly TRBD1 for D (6 bases). The CDR3 is 17 residues long. Germline CDR1 ENHRY, CDR2 SYGVKD. V gave up 3 bases and J gave up 2 bases, with 14 bases separating them. This chain's CDR3 is CAISEWWGRTGANVLTF. The CDR3 DNA is TGTGCCATCAGTGAATGGTGGGGGCGCACTGGGGCCAACGTCCTGACTTTC.

This clonotype has more than one count but fewer than ten. The V gene is TRBV10-3, the J gene TRBJ2-1; TRBD2 agrees at 7 bases. CDR3 length: 15 amino acids. Trimming at V came to 8 bases and at J to 0 bases, leaving 7 bases not matched to a gene. Germline CDR1 and CDR2: ENHRY and SYGVKD. CDR3 DNA sequence: TGTGCCATCCACGCTAGCGGAAGCTCCTACAATGAGCAGTTCTTC. It encodes CAIHASGSSYNEQFF.

This clonotype has only a few counts. This chain connects TRBV18 to TRBJ2-1; 7 bases are shared with TRBD2. Looked up from germline, CDR1 is KGHSH and CDR2 is LQKENI. V lost 10 bases to trimming and J lost 0 bases; unmatched junction nucleotides: 6. The CDR3 is 14 amino acids. CDR3 sequence: CATSGTISYNEQFF. The CDR3 region has the DNA TGTGCCACCTCCGGGACTATCTCCTACAATGAGCAGTTCTTC. The full variable domain, completed using reference TRBV18 and TRBJ2-1, is NAGVMQNPRHLVRRRGQEARLRCSPMKGHSHVYWYRQLPEEGLKFMVYLQKENIIDESGMPKERFSAEFPKEGPSILRIQQVVRGDSAAYFCATSGTISYNEQFFGPGTRLTVL.

This clonotype was picked up a small number of times. The V and J genes are TRBV29-1 and TRBJ2-7, with 8 positions matching TRBD1. The V gene end was trimmed by 4 bases and the J gene end by 7 bases; junction bases not matched to a gene: 9. This CDR3 region has 13 residues. Germline values: CDR1 SQVTM, CDR2 ANQGSEA. The CDR3 is CSVGHRTGREQYF. The CDR3 DNA follows: TGCAGCGTTGGTCATAGGACAGGGCGAGAGCAGTACTTC.

This clonotype was counted ten times or more. V is TRBV28 and J is TRBJ2-7; 7 bases line up with TRBD1. The V gene end was trimmed by 6 bases and the J gene end by 6 bases; junction bases not matched to a gene: 14. Germline CDR1 MDHEN, CDR2 SYDVKM. This CDR3 has 15 residues. The CDR3 nucleotides read TGTGCCAGCAGCAAAACAGGGGTGGGGGTCAGCGAGCAGTACTTC. Amino acid sequence: CASSKTGVGVSEQYF.

V usage is TRBV11-3 and J usage is TRBJ2-1, with 8 bases aligning to TRBD2. From germline, CDR1 is SGHNT and CDR2 YENEEA. J lost 6 bases, V lost 4 bases, and 14 bases had no gene match. The CDR3 sequence is 17 residues long. This CDR3 is CASSSGLRLAGPNEQFF. CDR3 DNA sequence: TGTGCCAGCAGCTCGGGGCTTAGGCTAGCGGGTCCCAATGAGCAGTTCTTC.